This T cell receptor beta chain was sequenced during a study of spatial heterogeneity in lung cancer. Study details: More beta-chain than alpha-chain sequences were consistently detected. A T cell module score from matched bulk RNA-seq correlated strongly with TCR transcript counts in tumor regions. Study results and caveats: Intratumoral expanded alpha and beta TCR counts were found to track tumor mutation counts.

This clonotype came up many times. The target antigen is unknown. Noted time point: sample taken at primary tumor resection. Tumor, nontumor lung or frozen PBMC supplied whole RNA that was sequenced unsorted. The library protocol tagged each TCR cDNA with a unique molecular identifier. Each CDR3 protein gets one entry after TCRdb re-called the 5' RACE reads with MiXCR. The sample includes 100,000 to 110,000 distinct CDR3 sequences, 4.4% seen only once; the top ten take approximately 21%. This CDR3 contains 13 residues. V lost 6 bases and J 4 bases, leaving 12 bases between the germline ends. Germline-derived CDR1 and CDR2 are MNHNS and SASEGT.

This TCR was recovered from a male donor with early-stage non-small cell lung cancer. The chain combines TRBV6-1 with TRBJ1-1, with D maybe TRBD1 (5 bases). The sample in question was lung tumor tissue, obtained at surgery. CDR3 nucleotide sequence: TGTGCCAGCAGCTGGGGCGGCGTCACTGAAGCTTTCTTT. Protein sequence: CASSWGGVTEAFF.